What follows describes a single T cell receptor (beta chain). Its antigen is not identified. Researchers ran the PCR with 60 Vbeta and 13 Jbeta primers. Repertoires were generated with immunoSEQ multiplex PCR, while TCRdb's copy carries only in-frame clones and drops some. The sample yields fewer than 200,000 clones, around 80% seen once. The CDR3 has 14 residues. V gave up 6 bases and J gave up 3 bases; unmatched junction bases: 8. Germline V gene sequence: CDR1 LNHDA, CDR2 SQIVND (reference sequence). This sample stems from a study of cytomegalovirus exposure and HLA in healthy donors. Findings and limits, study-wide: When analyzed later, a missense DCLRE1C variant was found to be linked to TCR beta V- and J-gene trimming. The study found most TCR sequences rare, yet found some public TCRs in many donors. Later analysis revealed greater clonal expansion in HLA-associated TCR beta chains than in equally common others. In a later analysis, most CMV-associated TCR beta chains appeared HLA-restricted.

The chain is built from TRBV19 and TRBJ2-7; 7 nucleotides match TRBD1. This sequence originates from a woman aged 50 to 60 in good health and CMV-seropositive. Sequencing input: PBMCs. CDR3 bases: TGTGCCAGTAGCACGGACAGGACTTTCTACGAGCAGTACTTC. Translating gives CASSTDRTFYEQYF.